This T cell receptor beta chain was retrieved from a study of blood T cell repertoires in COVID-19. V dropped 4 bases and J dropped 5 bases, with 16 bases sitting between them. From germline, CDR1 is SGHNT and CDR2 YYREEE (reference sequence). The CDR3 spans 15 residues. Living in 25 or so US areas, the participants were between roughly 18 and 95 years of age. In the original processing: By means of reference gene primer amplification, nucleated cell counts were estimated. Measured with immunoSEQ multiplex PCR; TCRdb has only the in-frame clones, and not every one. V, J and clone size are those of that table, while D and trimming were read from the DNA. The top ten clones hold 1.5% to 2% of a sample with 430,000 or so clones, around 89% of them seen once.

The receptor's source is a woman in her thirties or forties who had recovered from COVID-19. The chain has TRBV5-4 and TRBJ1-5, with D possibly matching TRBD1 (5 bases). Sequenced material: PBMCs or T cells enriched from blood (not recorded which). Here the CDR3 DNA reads TGTGCCAGCAGCGTCGGGGGGGGTACAGATCAGCCCCAGCATTTT. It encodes CASSVGGGTDQPQHF.